This T cell receptor (beta chain) was observed in a study of long-term antiretroviral therapy in people with HIV. At the level of the study: The earliest specimens came about a decade ahead of the 2015 immediate-ART recommendation.

Points from the study as a whole: Within the repertoire, clones expanded before ART were dominant at all time points. In HIV, the repertoires covered a tighter span of CDR3 lengths than in controls.

Every specimen held between about 0.9-11 million cryopreserved PBMC. These were thawed and washed before DNA extraction. Researchers ran immunoSEQ v3.0 at survey level. Method: immunoSEQ multiplex PCR; TCRdb's copy keeps in-frame clones and lacks some. The sample carries approximately 26,000 clones, roughly 84% recorded once. V dropped 5 bases and J dropped 5 bases, with 13 bases sitting between them. The germline CDR1 and CDR2 sequences are SEHNR and FQNEAQ (reference sequence). CDR3 size: 14 residues. A remark on this clone: Its antigen remains unidentified.

The sample consisted of unsorted PBMCs, taken 0.4 years after starting antiretroviral therapy. J is TRBJ1-5 and V is TRBV7-9; no reliable D call. This TCR came from a man younger than 35 with HIV. The CDR3 here is CASSGGRNYQPQHF. The CDR3 nucleotides read TGTGCCAGCAGCGGAGGACGGAATTATCAGCCCCAGCATTTT. The full variable domain, in which reference TRBV7-9 and TRBJ1-5 provide the parts outside the CDR3, is DTGVSQNPRHKITKRGQNVTFRCDPISEHNRLYWYRQTLGQGPEFLTYFQNEAQLEKSRLLSDRFSAERPKGSFSTLEIQRTEQGDSAMYLCASSGGRNYQPQHFGDGTRLSIL.